The 15 T cell receptor beta chains below were found in one sample sequenced in a study of OX40 agonist ivuxolimab in advanced cancers. Sequencing was performed with immunoSEQ multiplex PCR; in TCRdb, only in-frame clones are kept and a portion is missing. The table records 95,000 to 100,000 clones, about 86% of them present only once. The sample consisted of CD4+ or CD8+ T cells sorted from blood, taken in a trial of the OX40 agonist ivuxolimab. All receptors come from an adult with an advanced solid tumor such as melanoma, head and neck, liver or kidney cancer.

The V gene is TRBV28, the J gene TRBJ1-2, with TRBD1 as a possible D gene (5 bases). The CDR3 length is 20 residues. Germline V gene sequence: CDR1 MDHEN, CDR2 SYDVKM. With 4 bases removed from V and 0 bases from J, the gap between germline ends came to 27 bases. The CDR3 here is CASSYPPVWGQVRPNYGYTF. CDR3 nucleotides: TGTGCCAGCAGTTACCCACCGGTGTGGGGCCAGGTCCGACCTAACTATGGCTACACCTTC.

The CDR3 sequence is CASSLSSMGRLNTEAFF. The CDR3 nucleotides read TGTGCCAGCAGCTTAAGTTCTATGGGGCGTTTGAACACTGAAGCTTTCTTT. The chain couples TRBV7-3 to TRBJ1-1, with a weak D call TRBD1 (5 bases). The V and J ends lost 1 base and 0 bases respectively, with 15 bases between them. The CDR3 length is 17 residues. Germline V gene data show CDR1 as SGHTA and CDR2 as FQGTGA. Complete variable domain (other parts from reference TRBV7-3 and TRBJ1-1): GAGVSQTPSNKVTEKGKYVELRCDPISGHTALYWYRQSLGQGPEFLIYFQGTGAADDSGLPNDRFFAVRPEGSVSTLKIQRTERGDSAVYLCASSLSSMGRLNTEAFFGQGTRLTVV.

V usage is TRBV30 and J usage is TRBJ2-3, with 12 positions matching TRBD2. V shed 5 bases and J 0 bases; nucleotides not matched to a gene: 3. The CDR3 is 15 amino acids. Germline CDR1 GTSNPN, CDR2 SVGIG (reference sequence). CDR3 nucleotide sequence: TGTGCCTGGGCTGGGACTAGCGGGAGCACAGATACGCAGTATTTT. This sequence encodes CAWAGTSGSTDTQYF.

The chain combines TRBV9 with TRBJ1-3, with D hard to call. Germline V gene sequence: CDR1 SGDLS, CDR2 YYNGEE. The CDR3 is 14 residues long. With 4 bases removed from V and 0 bases from J, the gap between germline ends came to 8 bases. As DNA, the CDR3 is TGTGCCAGCAGCTCAGGCCTCTCTGGAAACACCATATATTTT. Its protein is CASSSGLSGNTIYF. The variable domain in full, completed from reference TRBV9 and TRBJ1-3, reads DSGVTQTPKHLITATGQRVTLRCSPRSGDLSVYWYQQSLDQGLQFLIQYYNGEERAKGNILERFSAQQFPDLHSELNLSSLELGDSALYFCASSSGLSGNTIYFGEGSWLTVV.

In its sample, this clone was seen once. V usage is TRBV7-2 and J usage is TRBJ2-2; D is unresolved. This CDR3 spans 14 amino acids. The germline V gene encodes CDR1 SGHTA and CDR2 FQGNSA. Trimming left V 6 bases short and J 3 bases short, with 11 bases between. The CDR3 sequence: CASSGTVYTGELFF. The CDR3 coding sequence is TGTGCCAGCAGTGGAACGGTTTACACCGGGGAGCTGTTTTTT.

J is TRBJ2-2 and V is TRBV11-3; 7 positions agree with TRBD1. After removal of 4 bases from V and 5 bases from J, the junction contained 10 bases not matched to a gene. Germline loops: CDR1 SGHNT, CDR2 YENEEA. CDR3 length: 16 residues. CDR3 region: CASSSPGQASTGELFF. The CDR3 nucleotides are TGTGCCAGCAGCTCCCCAGGACAGGCCTCTACCGGGGAGCTGTTTTTT.

This clone was seen just once. The chain links TRBV10-2 to TRBJ2-7; possible D gene TRBD1, 6 bases. CDR3 length: 13 amino acids. V lost 5 bases and J lost 6, with 14 bases in between. Germline V lookup: CDR1 WSHSY, CDR2 SAAADI. The CDR3 loop reads CASSRYRDGEQYF. The DNA for the CDR3 is TGCGCCAGCAGTAGATACAGGGACGGCGAGCAGTACTTC.

This clone was recorded only once. The chain carries TRBV19 and TRBJ1-2, with D possibly being TRBD1 (5 bases). V was pared by 7 bases and J by 5 bases, with 20 bases between. This CDR3 is built from 15 residues. Germline V gene data show CDR1 as LNHDA and CDR2 as SQIVND (reference sequence). This chain's CDR3 is CASNEASRVFYGYTF. CDR3 DNA sequence: TGTGCCAGTAACGAAGCGAGCAGGGTGTTTTATGGCTACACCTTC. Using reference TRBV19 and TRBJ1-2 for the parts outside the CDR3, the full variable domain is DGGITQSPKYLFRKEGQNVTLSCEQNLNHDAMYWYRQDPGQGLRLIYYSQIVNDFQKGDIAEGYSVSREKKESFPLTVTSAQKNPTAFYLCASNEASRVFYGYTFGSGTRLTVV.

This chain uses TRBV11-2 with TRBJ2-4, with a tentative D call TRBD2 (5 bases). The CDR3 runs to 16 residues. Between the trimmed V and J ends, which lost 4 bases and 0 bases, there was a span of 13 bases. Germline assignment: CDR1 SGHAT and CDR2 FQNNGV. The CDR3 coding sequence is TGTGCCAGCAGCTCCAGCGGCAACCTAGCCAAAAACATTCAGTACTTC. Its translation is CASSSSGNLAKNIQYF.

The V call is TRBV7-9, the J call TRBJ2-5, with 7 bases that match TRBD1. CDR1 is SEHNR and CDR2 is FQNEAQ in the germline V gene (reference sequence). Germline trimming cut 4 bases from V and 5 bases from J; bases unmatched to any gene: 7. CDR3 length: 14 residues. CDR3 residues: CASSWATGMETQYF. The CDR3 DNA reads as TGTGCCAGCAGCTGGGCGACAGGGATGGAGACCCAGTACTTC.

This rearrangement joins TRBV5-1 to TRBJ1-6; 8 nucleotides line up with TRBD1. Germline V gives CDR1 SGHRS, CDR2 YFSETQ. V gave up 4 bases and J gave up 9 bases; unmatched junction bases: 9. The CDR3 contains 15 residues. In nucleotides, the CDR3 is TGCGCCAGCAGCGACTCGACAGGGGTGGGTTCACCCCTCCACTTT. It is translated as CASSDSTGVGSPLHF.

This chain joins TRBV7-8 and TRBJ2-6, with D unresolved. This CDR3 has 15 amino acids. Germline V lookup: CDR1 SGHVS, CDR2 FQNEAQ. The V end was cut by 2 bases, the J end by 2 bases, with 7 bases between. CDR3 amino acids: CASSLMGTGANVLTF. The CDR3 DNA reads TGTGCCAGCAGCTTAATGGGGACTGGGGCCAACGTCCTGACTTTC.

V is TRBV7-6 and J is TRBJ2-7; weak D call: TRBD2 (7 bases). The CDR3 runs to 18 residues. From germline, CDR1 is SGHVS and CDR2 FNYEAQ. Trimming took off 5 bases at V and 4 bases at J, with 27 bases between the two ends. CDR3 bases: TGTGCCAGCAGCCCCGGGGGGCCCGGGGCGGGAGAGAAGTACGAGCAGTACTTC. Translated: CASSPGGPGAGEKYEQYF.

The V gene is TRBV5-4, the J gene TRBJ2-7; maybe TRBD2 (6 bases). V shed 3 bases and J shed 3 bases, with 16 bases lying between them. Germline CDR1 and CDR2: SGHNT and YYREEE (reference sequence). The CDR3 is made up of 15 amino acids. In DNA form, the CDR3 reads TGTGCCAGCAGCTCCCGGGACCGGAGGGGCTACGAGCAGTACTTC. Translation: CASSSRDRRGYEQYF.

This chain connects TRBV27 to TRBJ1-1; 9 nucleotides agree with TRBD1. The CDR3 runs 17 residues. V shed 6 bases and J 3 bases; nucleotides not matched to a gene: 14. Per the germline V gene, CDR1 is MNHEY and CDR2 is SMNVEV (reference sequence). CDR3 sequence reads: CASRPVPGDRVYTEAFF. The CDR3 DNA sequence: TGTGCCAGCAGACCGGTCCCGGGGGACAGGGTATACACTGAAGCTTTCTTT.